This T cell receptor beta chain was identified in a study of long-term antiretroviral therapy in people with HIV (dated by TCRdb to 2021 to 2024). For context, the study as a whole: The earliest samples were collected approximately a decade before the 2015 WHO recommendation for immediate ART, a period when ART was typically delayed until CD4 counts fell. Whether ART initiation and durable HIV suppression were associated with changes in peripheral blood TRB repertoire composition and diversity was tested in a retrospective serial study. The cohort contributed roughly 190 cryopreserved PBMC samples from around 30 adults with confirmed HIV infection, collected serially over a mean of approximately six years (range 1-12). Among the approximately 30 participants with HIV, eleven were female. No cross-contamination during QIAcube processing was shown when test extractions of a monoclonal T-cell line were performed alongside fewer than 35 polyclonal samples. What the study reported, not specific to this receptor: Expanded TRB clones identified before ART initiation dominated the repertoire across all time points, though the dominance fluctuated and decreased in many PLHIV after ART. Narrower CDR3 length ranges were observed in HIV repertoires than in controls, and an antigen-experienced repertoire with only a slight naive shift after ART was suggested by the network structure. A significant increase in TRB diversity was found to be associated with ART initiation, although TRB diversity was observed to remain significantly below that of transplant donor controls even after long-term ART. Because PBMC availability was limited, only the TCR beta chain was sequenced, with no alpha chain pairing. Inferences about post-ART repertoire changes were limited because no data were available on ART adherence, viral resistance or therapy changes. The samples were dated from the mid-2000s to the late 2010s, and the ART regimens that were used may be less effective than current ART regimens. Because cell numbers in pre-ART samples were limited, unsorted PBMC were profiled instead of sorted CD4+ and CD8+ T cells.

Points on this clone: Its antigen target is currently unknown. Per-nucleotide qualities are absent, and no much larger clonotype sits a single base away.

Sequencing of the TRB variable region was done with the immunoSEQ hsTCRB v3.0 assay at survey level resolution. TRB sequencing targeted a depth of 40,000-50,000 T-cell genomes per sample. TRB libraries were pooled and sequenced on an Illumina MiSeq using a v3 150-cycle kit. Per the original workflow: Analysis of repertoires was carried out in R inside a reproducible Nextflow workflow spanning QC, data transformation and analysis. LymphoSeq2, an R package for exploring AIRR-Seq data, was used to implement custom analyses. A few samples that produced fewer than 5000 total TRB sequences were removed, so about 200 HIV repertoires were analyzed. Of the 188 retained HIV repertoires, roughly 61 were collected before and around 130 after ART initiation. Repertoires were downsampled to 5000 TRB nucleotide sequences, with summary statistics averaged over 100 downsampling iterations. The analysis kept only TRB sequences whose CDR3 regions were at least seven amino acids long. Diversity was assessed using a clonality score derived from Shannon entropy and using the Gini coefficient. In the repertoire networks, any two of the top 5000 CDR3 amino acid sequences were connected whenever the two sequences differed by an edit distance of one. For TRB CDR3 amino acid sequences, antigen specificity groups and MHC restriction were predicted with GLIPH2. To flag known associations with CMV, EBV, HIV or tissue antigens, CDR3 amino acid sequences were compared against VDJdb and McPAS-TCR. Pre-ART, post-ART and control groups were compared with Wilcoxon signed-rank tests and Holm-Bonferroni correction. The immuneACCESS repertoire file appears here via TCRdb, limited to in-frame rearrangements. These files lack a portion of the clones; in checked studies, under half of the deficit traces to unresolved V genes, and the cause of the others is not known. V, J and clone size reflect that table, while D and trimming were determined from the DNA. The sample table lists about 7,800 clones, 60% to 85% of them with a count of one. The ten largest clones capture 20% to 25% of the sample.

To be included, a participant needed at least one PBMC sample from before ART initiation plus at least two post-ART samples. Every participant with HIV received treatment in the United States of America. Cryopreserved samples of about 1-10 million PBMC were thawed and washed before DNA extraction. At the time of the earliest PBMC sample for each participant with HIV, ages ranged from about 23 to 60 years. Per participant, PBMC samples came from 1-4 timepoints prior to ART initiation and 2-8 timepoints following ART initiation, for a median of 7 samples. Serial HIV viral load, CD4+ T-cell count, ART history and demographic data were obtained for every participant. Genomic DNA was extracted from unsorted PBMC with a Qiagen kit on a QIAcube, with processing performed in batches of 12 samples. This clonotype was obtained from a man aged 40-55 years with HIV. Source: unsorted PBMCs, taken 0.6 years before starting antiretroviral therapy.

The DNA sequence is as follows: TGTGCCAGCAGCTCCTATAGGATTGGACAGGGAGTGAACACTGAAGCTTTCTTT. Its product reads: CASSSYRIGQGVNTEAFF. The sequence is built from TRBV5-6 and TRBJ1-1; the central 8 bases match TRBD1. Measured from the cysteine to the phenylalanine, the CDR3 is 18 residues long. Here the CDR3 DNA is all that survives: 54 bases in frame from base 1. CDR1 and CDR2 (SGHDT, YYEEEE) derive from the germline V gene. Trimming takes 3 bases off V and 0 bases off J; junction bases not matched to a gene: 13. The full variable domain, with segments outside the CDR3 supplied by the reference TRBV5-6 and TRBJ1-1 proteins, appears as DAGVTQSPTHLIKTRGQQVTLRCSPKSGHDTVSWYQQALGQGPQFIFQYYEEEERQRGNFPDRFSGHQFPNYSSELNVNALLLGDSALYLCASSSYRIGQGVNTEAFFGQGTRLTVV.